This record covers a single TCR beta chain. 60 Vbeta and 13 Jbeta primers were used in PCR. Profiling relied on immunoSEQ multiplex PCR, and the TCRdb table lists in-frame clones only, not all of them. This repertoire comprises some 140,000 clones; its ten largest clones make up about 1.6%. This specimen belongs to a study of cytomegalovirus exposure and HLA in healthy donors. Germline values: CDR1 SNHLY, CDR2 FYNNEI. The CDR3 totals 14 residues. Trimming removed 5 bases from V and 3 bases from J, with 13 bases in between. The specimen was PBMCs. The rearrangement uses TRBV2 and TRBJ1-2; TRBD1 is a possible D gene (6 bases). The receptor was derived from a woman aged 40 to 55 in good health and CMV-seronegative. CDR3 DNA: TGTGCCAGCAGTCAACAGGGCAAGGACTATGGCTACACCTTC. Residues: CASSQQGKDYGYTF.